This is a list of T cell receptor beta chains from one sample in a study of PD-L1 blockade in urothelial cancer. This table comes from immunoSEQ multiplex PCR, and its TCRdb copy is limited to in-frame clones, with some not included. Found here are tens of thousands of clones, around 87% of them singletons; the top ten hold roughly 5.2%. The sequences come from PBMCs, collected around atezolizumab (anti-PD-L1) treatment. These receptors were obtained from a woman in her seventies with urothelial cancer. CDR3s include the opening cysteine and the closing phenylalanine or tryptophan. D genes are given only for firm matches. The size field is filled for only some rows; it gives once, few, many or a size class.

TRBD1,TRBV25-1,TRBJ2-1,-,TGTGCCAGCAGTGAATTGTTGGCTGGGACAGGGCTGAGCAATGAGCAGTTCTTC,CASSELLAGTGLSNEQFF
TRBD1,TRBV11-1,TRBJ2-2,-,TGTGCCAGCTCAGGGGGCTTTAACACCGGGGAGCTGTTTTTT,CASSGGFNTGELFF
-,TRBV2,TRBJ1-1,-,TGTGCCAGCAGGGCCCAGGGTAACACTGAAGCTTTCTTT,CASRAQGNTEAFF
-,TRBV10-3,TRBJ1-2,-,TGTGCCATCGCGGTTGGCACAGGGTCGGTCTATGGCTACACCTTC,CAIAVGTGSVYGYTF
TRBD1,TRBV5-1,TRBJ1-1,-,TGCGCCAGCAGCTTGGCCAGAGACAGGGGGAGTGGGGCGAACACTGAAGCTTTCTTT,CASSLARDRGSGANTEAFF
-,TRBV5-1,TRBJ2-7,-,TGCGCCAGCAGCGATGACAGGTTCTCCTACGAGCAGTACTTC,CASSDDRFSYEQYF
TRBD1,TRBV2,TRBJ2-2,-,TGTGCCAGCAGTTCGGACCGGGACAGGGCCCCTCGGGGGTCCACCGGGGAGCTGTTTTTT,CASSSDRDRAPRGSTGELFF
TRBD1,TRBV5-6,TRBJ2-7,-,TGTGCCAGCAGCCTCACCGGGACAGCGATTAGCTCCTACGAGCAGTACTTC,CASSLTGTAISSYEQYF
-,TRBV11-3,TRBJ2-7,-,TGTGCCAGCAGCCAAGGAGGGGGAGGGATCTACGAGCAGTACTTC,CASSQGGGGIYEQYF
-,TRBV6-1,TRBJ1-2,-,TGTGCCAGCAGTTTCGCAGGGGACTATGGCTACACCTTC,CASSFAGDYGYTF
-,TRBV4-3,TRBJ2-1,-,TGCGCCAGCAGCCAAGATCCATCAGGGGACTACAATGAGCAGTTCTTC,CASSQDPSGDYNEQFF
TRBD1,TRBV7-8,TRBJ2-7,-,TGTGCCAGCAGCTCCGGACAGGGAGGCTACGAGCAGTACTTC,CASSSGQGGYEQYF
-,TRBV28,TRBJ1-5,-,TGTGCCAGCAGTTTACAGGGGCAGCCCCAGCATTTT,CASSLQGQPQHF
-,TRBV6-5,TRBJ1-1,-,TGTGCCAGCAGCTACTCTTCCAGGGGCACTGAAGCTTTCTTT,CASSYSSRGTEAFF
-,TRBV4-1,TRBJ1-2,-,TGCGCCAGCAGCCAAGGTACAGGGCACCCAACTAACTATGGCTACACCTTC,CASSQGTGHPTNYGYTF
-,TRBV11-3,TRBJ2-2,once,TGTGCCAGCAGCTTATATTCTGGACAGACGAACACCGGGGAGCTGTTTTTT,CASSLYSGQTNTGELFF
-,TRBV11-2,TRBJ2-2,once,TGTGCCAGCAGCTTAGTTACCGGGACACAGAACACCGGGGAGCTGTTTTTT,CASSLVTGTQNTGELFF
TRBD1,TRBV9,TRBJ2-1,-,TGTGCCAGCAGCGTAGGTGGGACAGACAATGAGCAGTTCTTC,CASSVGGTDNEQFF
TRBD2,TRBV2,TRBJ2-3,-,TGTGCCAGCAGGGGTGGGGGGACTAGCGGTAACACAGATACGCAGTATTTT,CASRGGGTSGNTDTQYF
TRBD1,TRBV7-2,TRBJ1-6,few,TGTGCCAGCAGCAGGTCCGGGACAGGGGGCTACGGTTCACCCCTCCACTTT,CASSRSGTGGYGSPLHF
-,TRBV18,TRBJ2-4,-,TGTGCCAGCTCACTTGCAGGGTTAAACATTCAGTACTTC,CASSLAGLNIQYF
-,TRBV9,TRBJ2-7,-,TGTGCCAGCAGCAAGGGCTTGGAGCGGCCCCTCTACGAGCAGTACTTC,CASSKGLERPLYEQYF
TRBD2,TRBV7-9,TRBJ2-1,-,TGTGCCAGCAGCCTCAGACTAGCGGGGTACAATGAGCAGTTCTTC,CASSLRLAGYNEQFF
-,TRBV29-1,TRBJ2-2,-,TGCAGCGTTGGGGCGCAAAACACCGGGGAGCTGTTTTTT,CSVGAQNTGELFF
-,TRBV18,TRBJ1-1,-,TGTGCCAGCTCACCACCCGTCGAGTGGAACACTGAAGCTTTCTTT,CASSPPVEWNTEAFF
-,TRBV5-1,TRBJ2-6,-,TGCGCCAGCAGCCCCGACAGGCCTGGGGCCAACGTCCTGACTTTC,CASSPDRPGANVLTF